This T cell receptor (beta chain) came from a study of T cell changes during pregnancy in multiple sclerosis. Germline CDR1 and CDR2: SGHTA and FQGNSA. V was trimmed by 2 bases and J by 13 bases, leaving 11 bases between them. This CDR3 is 11 amino acids long. Clones were sequenced by immunoSEQ multiplex PCR, and TCRdb holds only the in-frame ones, with some missing. The sample includes 50,000 to 75,000 clones, 91% of them seen just once. The sequence was collected from a female donor in good health, enrolled as a control in a pregnancy study. The chain is built from TRBV7-2 and TRBJ2-5; D call uncertain. Sequencing was performed on peripheral blood, taken in the third trimester of pregnancy. The CDR3 spells CASSLKKRVYF. DNA of the CDR3: TGTGCCAGCAGCTTAAAGAAAAGAGTGTACTTC.